This record covers a single T cell receptor beta chain. As processed by the authors: Estimates of nucleated cell counts were drawn from the amplification of reference gene primers. Data came from immunoSEQ multiplex PCR; TCRdb stores just in-frame clones and leaves some out. V and J calls and clone size follow that table, whereas D and trimming were derived from the DNA. The table records about 220,000 clones, approximately 83% of them present only once. The CDR3 loop spans 16 amino acids. Germline V gene lookup returns CDR1 SGHTA and CDR2 FQGTGA. Trimming took 3 bases from V and 3 from J; bases not matched to a gene: 6. The cohort comprised adults aged roughly 18 to 100 years residing in approximately 25 US areas. Contact with a PCR-confirmed or clinician-diagnosed COVID-19 case occurred within 2 weeks of entry. This sample stems from a study of blood T cell repertoires in COVID-19.

The sequence was collected from a woman in her forties or fifties who had been exposed to COVID-19. The specimen sequenced was PBMCs or T cells enriched from blood (not recorded which). The V gene is TRBV7-3, the J gene TRBJ2-2, with 8 bases fitting TRBD1. The CDR3 spells CASSFGTGRDTGELFF. Written as DNA, the CDR3 is TGTGCCAGCAGCTTCGGGACAGGACGGGACACCGGGGAGCTGTTTTTT.